This T cell receptor beta chain originates from a study of beta chain features in type 1 diabetes. Study-level points and caveats: There was a moderate but significant shortening of TCRB CDR3s in all four CD4+ subsets of Type 1 diabetes patients.

Without exception, sorted populations had purity beyond 98%. This clone was counted a few times. Its target is not known. All of the isolated RNA was reverse transcribed, so expressed TCRB transcripts were sequenced. Read counts averaged approximately 3.6 million for samples of naive, central memory and regulatory T cells. Generated by immunoSEQ multiplex PCR, the TCRdb table keeps only in-frame clones and is missing some. This sample carries about 350,000 clones, 15% to 20% of them seen once, and the ten largest clones take 0.044%. V gave up 0 bases and J gave up 7 bases; unmatched junction bases: 5. From germline, CDR1 is SGHRS and CDR2 YFSETQ. The CDR3 totals 15 residues.

What was sequenced was naive CD4+ T cells from blood. This TCR derives from a woman aged 18-29 years in good health. The J gene is TRBJ2-1, the V gene TRBV5-1; TRBD2 agrees at 9 bases. The chain's CDR3 is CASSLGASGVNEQFF. The CDR3 DNA reads TGCGCCAGCAGCTTGGGGGCTAGCGGGGTAAATGAGCAGTTCTTC.